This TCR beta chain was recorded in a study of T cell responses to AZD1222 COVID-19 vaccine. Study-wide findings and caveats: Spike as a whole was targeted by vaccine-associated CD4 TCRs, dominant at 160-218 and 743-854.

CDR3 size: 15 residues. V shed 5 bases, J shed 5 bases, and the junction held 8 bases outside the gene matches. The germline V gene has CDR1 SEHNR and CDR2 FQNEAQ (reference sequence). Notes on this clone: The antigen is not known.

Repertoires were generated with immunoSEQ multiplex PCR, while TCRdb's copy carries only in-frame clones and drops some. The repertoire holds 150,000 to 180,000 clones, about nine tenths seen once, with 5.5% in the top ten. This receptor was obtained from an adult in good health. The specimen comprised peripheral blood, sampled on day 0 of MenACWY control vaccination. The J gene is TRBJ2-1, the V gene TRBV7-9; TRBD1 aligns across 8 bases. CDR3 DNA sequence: TGTGCCAGCAGCACCGGGACAGGTTTTAACAATGAGCAGTTCTTC. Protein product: CASSTGTGFNNEQFF.